The 3 T cell receptor beta chains given below trace back to one sample, sequenced in a study of shared clonotypes between healthy human individuals. Some clones are missing from TCRdb's copy, which holds only in-frame ones; the method was immunoSEQ multiplex PCR. The sample has about 1.5 million clones; roughly 96% are singletons. The specimen sequenced was naive CD4+ T cells sorted from blood. Specified subset: CD45RA+ positively selected. The receptors shown here come from a man younger than 45 in good health.

J is TRBJ2-5 and V is TRBV28; D ambiguous. V dropped 3 bases and J dropped 5 bases, with 4 bases sitting between them. Germline V gene sequence: CDR1 MDHEN, CDR2 SYDVKM. The CDR3 consists of 11 residues. The CDR3 nucleotides read TGTGCCAGCAGTTTCCATGAGACCCAGTACTTC. It specifies CASSFHETQYF. Combining the CDR3 with reference TRBV28 and TRBJ2-5 gives the whole variable domain DVKVTQSSRYLVKRTGEKVFLECVQDMDHENMFWYRQDPGLGLRLIYFSYDVKMKEKGDIPEGYSVSREKKERFSLILESASTNQTSMYLCASSFHETQYFGPGTRLLVL.

The chain uses TRBV10-2 and TRBJ1-2; D gene unclear. Per germline, CDR1 WSHSY and CDR2 SAAADI. CDR3 length equals 16 residues. Trimming removed 2 bases from V and 2 bases from J, with 15 bases in between. The CDR3 DNA follows: TGCGCCAGCAGTGAGGACCTAAGGGCGAGAAACTATGGCTACACCTTC. Translated, it gives CASSEDLRARNYGYTF.

The J gene is TRBJ2-1, the V gene TRBV5-6; D not certain. The CDR3 extends over 13 amino acids. Germline CDR1 and CDR2: SGHDT and YYEEEE. The V and J ends lost 0 bases and 4 bases respectively, with 5 bases between them. For the CDR3, the DNA is TGTGCCAGCAGCTTGGTGGGGTACAATGAGCAGTTCTTC. Protein: CASSLVGYNEQFF.